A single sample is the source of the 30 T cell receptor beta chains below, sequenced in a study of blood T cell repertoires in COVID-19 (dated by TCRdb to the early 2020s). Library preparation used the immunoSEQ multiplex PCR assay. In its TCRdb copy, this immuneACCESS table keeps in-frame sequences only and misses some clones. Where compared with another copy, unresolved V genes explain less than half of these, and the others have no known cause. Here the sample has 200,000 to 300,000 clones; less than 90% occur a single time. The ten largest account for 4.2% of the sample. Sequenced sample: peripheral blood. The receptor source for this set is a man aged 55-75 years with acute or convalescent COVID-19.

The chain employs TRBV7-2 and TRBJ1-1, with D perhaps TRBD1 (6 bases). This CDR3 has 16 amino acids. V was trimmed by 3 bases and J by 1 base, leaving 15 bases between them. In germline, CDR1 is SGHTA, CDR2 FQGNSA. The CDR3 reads CASSFRLNRANTEAFF. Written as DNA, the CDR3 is TGTGCCAGCAGCTTTAGACTGAACAGGGCGAACACTGAAGCTTTCTTT.

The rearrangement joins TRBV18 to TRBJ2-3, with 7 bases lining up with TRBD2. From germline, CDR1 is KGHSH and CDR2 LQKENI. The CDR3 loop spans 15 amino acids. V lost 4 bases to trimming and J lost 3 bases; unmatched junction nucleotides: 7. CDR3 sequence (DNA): TGTGCCAGCTCACAGCCGGGGCGGGAGACAGATACGCAGTATTTT. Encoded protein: CASSQPGRETDTQYF.

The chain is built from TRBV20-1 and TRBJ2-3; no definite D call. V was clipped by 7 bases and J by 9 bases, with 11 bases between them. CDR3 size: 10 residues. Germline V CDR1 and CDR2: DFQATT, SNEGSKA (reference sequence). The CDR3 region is CSVDALTQYF. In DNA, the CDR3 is TGCAGTGTAGATGCCTTGACGCAGTATTTT.

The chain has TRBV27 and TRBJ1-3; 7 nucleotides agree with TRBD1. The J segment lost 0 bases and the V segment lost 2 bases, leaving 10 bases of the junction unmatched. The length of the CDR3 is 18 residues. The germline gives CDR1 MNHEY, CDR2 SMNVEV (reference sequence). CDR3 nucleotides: TGTGCCAGCAGTTTAATAACAGGGGAAGGGCACTCTGGAAACACCATATATTTT. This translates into CASSLITGEGHSGNTIYF.

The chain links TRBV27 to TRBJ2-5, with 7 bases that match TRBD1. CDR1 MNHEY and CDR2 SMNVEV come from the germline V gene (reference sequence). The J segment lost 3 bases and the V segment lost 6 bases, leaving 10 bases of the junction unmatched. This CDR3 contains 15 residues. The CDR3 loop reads CASRPLQGTEETQYF. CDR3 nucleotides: TGTGCCAGCAGGCCTTTACAGGGGACCGAAGAGACCCAGTACTTC.

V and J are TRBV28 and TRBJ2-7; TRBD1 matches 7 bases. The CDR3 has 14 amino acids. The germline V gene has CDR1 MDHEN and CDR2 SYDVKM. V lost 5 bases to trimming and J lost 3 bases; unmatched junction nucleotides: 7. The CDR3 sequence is CASSLHRQGYEQYF. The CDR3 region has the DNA TGTGCCAGCAGTCTACATCGACAGGGCTACGAGCAGTACTTC. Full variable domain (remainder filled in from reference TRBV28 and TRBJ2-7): DVKVTQSSRYLVKRTGEKVFLECVQDMDHENMFWYRQDPGLGLRLIYFSYDVKMKEKGDIPEGYSVSREKKERFSLILESASTNQTSMYLCASSLHRQGYEQYFGPGTRLTVT.

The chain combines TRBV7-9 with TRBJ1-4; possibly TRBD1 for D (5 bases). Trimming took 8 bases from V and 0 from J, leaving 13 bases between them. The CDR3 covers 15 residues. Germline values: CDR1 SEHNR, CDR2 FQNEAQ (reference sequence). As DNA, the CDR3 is TGTGCCAGCGCAGGCGGGGGGGCAACTAATGAAAAACTGTTTTTT. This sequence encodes CASAGGGATNEKLFF.

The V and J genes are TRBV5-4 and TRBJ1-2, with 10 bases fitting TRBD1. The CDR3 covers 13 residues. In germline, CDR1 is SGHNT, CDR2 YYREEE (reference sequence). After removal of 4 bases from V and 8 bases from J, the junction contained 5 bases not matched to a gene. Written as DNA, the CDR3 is TGTGCCAGCAGCATAGAGACAGGGGGCGGCTACACCTTC. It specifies CASSIETGGGYTF.

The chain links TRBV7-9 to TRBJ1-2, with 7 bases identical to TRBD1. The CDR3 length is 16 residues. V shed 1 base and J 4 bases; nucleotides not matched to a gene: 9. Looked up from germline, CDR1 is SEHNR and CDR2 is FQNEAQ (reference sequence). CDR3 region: CASSLGVQGFGYGYTF. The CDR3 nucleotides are TGTGCCAGCAGCTTAGGAGTACAGGGGTTCGGCTATGGCTACACCTTC.

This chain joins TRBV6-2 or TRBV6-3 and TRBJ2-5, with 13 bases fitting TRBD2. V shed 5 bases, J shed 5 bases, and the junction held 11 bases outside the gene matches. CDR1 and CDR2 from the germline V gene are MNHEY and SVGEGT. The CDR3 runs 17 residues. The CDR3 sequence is CASSPRTSGSRYETQYF. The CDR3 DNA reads TGTGCCAGCAGTCCGAGGACTAGCGGGAGTCGGTATGAGACCCAGTACTTC.

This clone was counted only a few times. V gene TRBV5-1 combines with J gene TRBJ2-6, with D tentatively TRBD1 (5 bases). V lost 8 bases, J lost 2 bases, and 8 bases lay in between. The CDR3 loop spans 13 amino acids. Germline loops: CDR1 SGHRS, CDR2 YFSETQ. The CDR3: CASQQAGANVLTF. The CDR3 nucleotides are TGCGCCAGTCAACAGGCTGGGGCCAACGTCCTGACTTTC.

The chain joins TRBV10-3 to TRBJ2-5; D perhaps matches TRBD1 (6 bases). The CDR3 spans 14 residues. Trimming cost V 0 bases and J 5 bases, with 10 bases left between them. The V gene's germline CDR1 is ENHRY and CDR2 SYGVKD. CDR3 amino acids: CAISESDRTETQYF. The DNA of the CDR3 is TGTGCCATCAGTGAGTCCGACAGGACCGAGACCCAGTACTTC.

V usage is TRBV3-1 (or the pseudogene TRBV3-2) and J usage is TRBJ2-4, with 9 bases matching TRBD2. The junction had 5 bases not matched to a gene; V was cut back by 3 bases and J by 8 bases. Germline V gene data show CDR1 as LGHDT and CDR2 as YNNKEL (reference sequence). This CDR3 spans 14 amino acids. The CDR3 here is CASSQRGGMDIQYF. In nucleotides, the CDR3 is TGTGCCAGCAGCCAGCGGGGGGGTATGGACATTCAGTACTTC.

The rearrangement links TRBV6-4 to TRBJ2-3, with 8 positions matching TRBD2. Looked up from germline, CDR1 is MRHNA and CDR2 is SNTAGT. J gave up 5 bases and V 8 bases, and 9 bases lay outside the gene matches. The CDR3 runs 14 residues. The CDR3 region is CASSTSGDRDTQYF. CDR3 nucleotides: TGTGCCAGCTCTACTAGCGGAGATAGAGATACGCAGTATTTT.

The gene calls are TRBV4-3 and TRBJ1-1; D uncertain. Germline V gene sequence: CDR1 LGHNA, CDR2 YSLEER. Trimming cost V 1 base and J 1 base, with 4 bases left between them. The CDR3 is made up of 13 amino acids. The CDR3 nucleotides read TGCGCCAGCAGCCAAGGACAGAACACTGAAGCTTTCTTT. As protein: CASSQGQNTEAFF.

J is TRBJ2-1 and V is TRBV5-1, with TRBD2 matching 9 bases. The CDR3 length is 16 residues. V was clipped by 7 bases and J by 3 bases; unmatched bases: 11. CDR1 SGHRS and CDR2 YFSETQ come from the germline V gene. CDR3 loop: CASRFQAGGSYNEQFF. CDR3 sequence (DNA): TGCGCCAGCCGGTTCCAGGCGGGAGGGAGCTACAATGAGCAGTTCTTC.

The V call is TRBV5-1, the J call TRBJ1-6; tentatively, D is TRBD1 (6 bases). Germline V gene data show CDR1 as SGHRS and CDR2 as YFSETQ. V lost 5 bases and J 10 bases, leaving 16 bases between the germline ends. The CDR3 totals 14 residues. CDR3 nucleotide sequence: TGCGCCAGCAGTCAGCGGGGGCTTAGCTCACCCCTCCACTTT. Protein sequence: CASSQRGLSSPLHF.

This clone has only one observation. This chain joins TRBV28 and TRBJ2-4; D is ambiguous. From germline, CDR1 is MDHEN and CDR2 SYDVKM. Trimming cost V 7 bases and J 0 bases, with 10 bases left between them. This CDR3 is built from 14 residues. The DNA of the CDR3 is TGTGCCAGCAAGCCCGGCGGAGCCAAAAACATTCAGTACTTC. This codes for CASKPGGAKNIQYF.

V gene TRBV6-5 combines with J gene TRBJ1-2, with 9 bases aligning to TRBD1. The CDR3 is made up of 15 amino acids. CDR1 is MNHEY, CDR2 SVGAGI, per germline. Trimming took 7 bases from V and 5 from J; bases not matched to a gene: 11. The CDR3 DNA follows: TGTGCCAGCACACCGCAGTGGGACAGGGATTATGGCTACACCTTC. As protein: CASTPQWDRDYGYTF.

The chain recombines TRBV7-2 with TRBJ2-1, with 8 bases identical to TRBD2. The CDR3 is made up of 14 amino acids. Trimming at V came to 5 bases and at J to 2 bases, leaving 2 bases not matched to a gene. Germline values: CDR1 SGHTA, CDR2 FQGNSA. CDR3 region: CASSTGRAYNEQFF. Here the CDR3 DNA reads TGTGCCAGCAGCACCGGGAGGGCCTACAATGAGCAGTTCTTC.

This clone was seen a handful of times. This chain's CDR3 is CASSLGVGVWTRSVSEQYF. The CDR3 bases are TGTGCCAGCAGCTTAGGGGTTGGTGTGTGGACTAGAAGTGTTTCCGAGCAGTACTTC. This chain joins TRBV7-8 and TRBJ2-7; 7 bases align to TRBD2. The CDR3 loop spans 19 amino acids. Germline CDR1 SGHVS, CDR2 FQNEAQ. The junction had 21 bases not matched to a gene; V was cut back by 1 base and J by 6 bases.

CDR3 sequence reads: CASSLMGTQETQYF. The CDR3 DNA follows: TGTGCCAGCAGCTTAATGGGGACTCAAGAGACCCAGTACTTC. The chain combines TRBV7-2 with TRBJ2-5, with D possibly TRBD2 on 6 matching bases. Trimming took 2 bases from V and 2 from J, leaving 9 bases between them. The germline CDR1 and CDR2 sequences are SGHTA and FQGNSA. The CDR3 is 14 residues long.

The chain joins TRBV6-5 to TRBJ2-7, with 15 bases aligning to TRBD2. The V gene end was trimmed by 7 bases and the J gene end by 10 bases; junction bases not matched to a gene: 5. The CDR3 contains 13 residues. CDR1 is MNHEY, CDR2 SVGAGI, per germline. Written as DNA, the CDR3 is TGTGCCAGCACCAGGGGACTAGCGGGAGGTCAGTACTTC. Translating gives CASTRGLAGGQYF.

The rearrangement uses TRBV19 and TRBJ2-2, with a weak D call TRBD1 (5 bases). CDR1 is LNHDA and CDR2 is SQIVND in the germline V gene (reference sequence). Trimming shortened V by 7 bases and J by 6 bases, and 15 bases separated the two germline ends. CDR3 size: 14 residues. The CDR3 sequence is CASKGPGPPGELFF. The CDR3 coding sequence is TGTGCCAGTAAGGGGCCAGGGCCCCCCGGGGAGCTGTTTTTT.

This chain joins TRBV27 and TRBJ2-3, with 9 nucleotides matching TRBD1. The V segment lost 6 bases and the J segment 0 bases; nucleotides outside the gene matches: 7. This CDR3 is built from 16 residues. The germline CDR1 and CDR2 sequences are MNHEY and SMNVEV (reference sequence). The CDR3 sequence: CASRRTGGSSTDTQYF. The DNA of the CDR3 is TGTGCCAGCAGACGTACAGGGGGCTCGAGCACAGATACGCAGTATTTT.

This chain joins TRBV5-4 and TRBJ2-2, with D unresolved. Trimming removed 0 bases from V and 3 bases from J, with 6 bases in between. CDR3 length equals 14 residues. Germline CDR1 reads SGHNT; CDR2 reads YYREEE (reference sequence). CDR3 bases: TGTGCCAGCAGCTTGGGACAATACACCGGGGAGCTGTTTTTT. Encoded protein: CASSLGQYTGELFF.

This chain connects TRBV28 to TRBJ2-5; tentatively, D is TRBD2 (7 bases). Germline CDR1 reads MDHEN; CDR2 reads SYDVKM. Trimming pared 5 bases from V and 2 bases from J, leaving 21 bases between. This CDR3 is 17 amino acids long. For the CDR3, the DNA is TGTGCCAGCAGTCCCAGGGGCTTAGCGGGTCATCAAGAGACCCAGTACTTC. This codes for CASSPRGLAGHQETQYF.

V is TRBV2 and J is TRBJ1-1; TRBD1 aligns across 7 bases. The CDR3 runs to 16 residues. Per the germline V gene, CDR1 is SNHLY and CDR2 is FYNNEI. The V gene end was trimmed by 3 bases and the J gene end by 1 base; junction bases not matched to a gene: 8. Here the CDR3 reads CASSERQGSGNTEAFF. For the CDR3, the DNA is TGTGCCAGCAGTGAGCGACAGGGCTCAGGGAACACTGAAGCTTTCTTT. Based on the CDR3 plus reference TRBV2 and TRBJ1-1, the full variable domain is EPEVTQTPSHQVTQMGQEVILRCVPISNHLYFYWYRQILGQKVEFLVSFYNNEISEKSEIFDDQFSVERPDGSNFTLKIRSTKLEDSAMYFCASSERQGSGNTEAFFGQGTRLTVV.

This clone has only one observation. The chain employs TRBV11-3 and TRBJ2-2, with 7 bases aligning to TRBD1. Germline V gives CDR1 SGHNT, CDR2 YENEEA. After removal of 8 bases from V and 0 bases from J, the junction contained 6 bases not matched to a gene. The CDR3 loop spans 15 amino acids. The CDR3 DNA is TGTGCCAGCGGGACCGGGACAGCGAACACCGGGGAGCTGTTTTTT. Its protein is CASGTGTANTGELFF.

CDR3 in amino acids: CASNFGSRVNTEAFF. DNA of the CDR3: TGTGCCAGCAACTTCGGAAGCAGGGTGAACACTGAAGCTTTCTTT. The V and J genes are TRBV13 and TRBJ1-1; tentatively, D is TRBD1 (5 bases). V lost 7 bases to trimming and J lost 0 bases, with 15 bases between them. The CDR3 spans 15 residues. Germline V gene sequence: CDR1 PRHDT, CDR2 FYEKMQ (reference sequence).